The 17 T cell receptor beta chains in this list originate from one sample, sequenced in a study of control samples from healthy donors and cancer patients (dated by TCRdb to about 2020). Library creation used the immunoSEQ multiplex PCR assay. TCRdb took over this immuneACCESS table, retaining in-frame rearrangements with V and J assigned. Such tables are incomplete; in checked studies, under half of the missing clones stem from an unresolved V gene, and the remainder is unexplained. The sample table holds fewer than 300,000 clones, of which approximately 80% were seen once. About an eighth of the sample comes from the top ten. Sequenced: PBMCs. The receptors originated from a woman aged 55-75 years with lung cancer.

V and J are TRBV5-6 and TRBJ2-1; TRBD2 aligns across 10 bases. The CDR3 consists of 16 residues. Germline V gene sequence: CDR1 SGHDT, CDR2 YYEEEE. J gave up 7 bases and V 2 bases, and 9 bases lay outside the gene matches. CDR3 amino acids: CASSFSIAGGRNEQFF. Here the CDR3 DNA reads TGTGCCAGCAGCTTCTCTATAGCGGGAGGTCGGAATGAGCAGTTCTTC.

The chain uses TRBV24-1 and TRBJ2-7, with D tentatively TRBD1 (5 bases). Germline V gene lookup returns CDR1 KGHDR and CDR2 SFDVKD. Trimming removed 0 bases at V and 6 bases at J, with 8 bases between. CDR3 size: 13 residues. CDR3 in DNA: TGTGCCACCAGTGATTTGGACAGCACCGAGCAGTACTTC. Residues: CATSDLDSTEQYF.

J is TRBJ2-7 and V is TRBV2; D not certain. V shed 5 bases and J shed 3 bases, with 5 bases lying between them. Germline V gene lookup returns CDR1 SNHLY and CDR2 FYNNEI. The length of the CDR3 is 11 residues. CDR3: CASSQDYEQYF. In nucleotides, the CDR3 is TGTGCCAGCAGTCAGGACTACGAGCAGTACTTC.

CDR3 protein: CASSPFLGTAGELFF. For the CDR3, the DNA is TGTGCCAGCTCACCTTTTCTGGGTACGGCCGGGGAGCTGTTTTTT. The gene calls are TRBV18 and TRBJ2-2, with D unresolved. This CDR3 is built from 15 residues. V lost 3 bases and J lost 6, with 14 bases in between. In germline, CDR1 is KGHSH, CDR2 LQKENI.

The V call is TRBV5-4, the J call TRBJ2-1; 14 bases are shared with TRBD2. The germline V gene has CDR1 SGHNT and CDR2 YYREEE (reference sequence). V lost 4 bases to trimming and J lost 7 bases; unmatched junction nucleotides: 10. This CDR3 is built from 17 residues. The CDR3 DNA sequence: TGTGCCAGCAGCCCAGGGACTAGCGGGAGCGTAGTTAATGAGCAGTTCTTC. Its translation: CASSPGTSGSVVNEQFF.

This clone was counted a few times. The chain uses TRBV3-1 (or the pseudogene TRBV3-2) and TRBJ1-4; TRBD1 matches 8 bases. The CDR3 consists of 14 residues. The V gene's germline CDR1 is LGHDT and CDR2 YNNKEL (reference sequence). V lost 5 bases and J lost 8; bases outside the gene matches: 7. The CDR3, as DNA: TGTGCCAGCAGCGGAGGGCAGGGGGCGGAAAAACTGTTTTTT. It codes for CASSGGQGAEKLFF.

CDR3 loop: CASSESSAGAYEQYF. The CDR3 DNA sequence: TGCGCCAGCAGTGAGAGTAGTGCAGGGGCCTACGAGCAGTACTTC. The chain recombines TRBV10-1 with TRBJ2-7; D perhaps matches TRBD1 (6 bases). The CDR3 spans 15 residues. CDR1 and CDR2 (germline): WNHNN, SYGVQD (reference sequence). V was clipped by 2 bases and J by 2 bases, with 13 bases between them.

This sequence joins TRBV3-1 (or the pseudogene TRBV3-2) and TRBJ1-4, with no clear D. V was pared by 0 bases and J by 8 bases, with 7 bases between. CDR3 length equals 13 residues. Per the germline V gene, CDR1 is LGHDT and CDR2 is YNNKEL (reference sequence). The CDR3 reads CASSQENWEKLFF. The CDR3 region has the DNA TGTGCCAGCAGCCAAGAGAACTGGGAAAAACTGTTTTTT.

This clone came up once. V gene TRBV5-5 combines with J gene TRBJ2-2; perhaps TRBD1 as D (6 bases). There are 15 residues in the CDR3. V shed 4 bases and J shed 1 base, with 11 bases lying between them. Germline V gene data show CDR1 as SGHKS and CDR2 as YYEKEE (reference sequence). The CDR3 spells CASSPGTQNTGELFF. The CDR3 coding sequence is TGTGCCAGCAGCCCCGGGACACAGAACACCGGGGAGCTGTTTTTT.

The rearrangement uses TRBV28 and TRBJ2-5; TRBD2 is a possible D gene (7 bases). Germline CDR1 MDHEN, CDR2 SYDVKM. This CDR3 contains 15 residues. Trimming took 7 bases from V and 1 from J, leaving 16 bases between them. DNA of the CDR3: TGTGCCAGCACCCATCAAGGGGGGGGCCAAGAGACCCAGTACTTC. Protein: CASTHQGGGQETQYF. The entire variable domain, with the rest obtained from reference TRBV28 and TRBJ2-5, is as follows: DVKVTQSSRYLVKRTGEKVFLECVQDMDHENMFWYRQDPGLGLRLIYFSYDVKMKEKGDIPEGYSVSREKKERFSLILESASTNQTSMYLCASTHQGGGQETQYFGPGTRLLVL.

This clone has just one count. The rearrangement joins TRBV6-5 to TRBJ1-3; no reliable D call. V was pared by 2 bases and J by 1 base, with 12 bases between. This CDR3 contains 16 residues. The germline gives CDR1 MNHEY, CDR2 SVGAGI. CDR3 residues: CASSYGGPGSGNTIYF. CDR3 sequence (DNA): TGTGCCAGCAGTTACGGAGGGCCGGGTTCTGGAAACACCATATATTTT.

This clone showed up just a few times. The chain recombines TRBV7-8 with TRBJ2-7; D is perhaps TRBD2 (6 bases). The CDR3 spans 16 residues. Germline values: CDR1 SGHVS, CDR2 FQNEAQ. V shed 0 bases and J shed 6 bases, with 18 bases lying between them. DNA of the CDR3: TGTGCCAGCAGCTTAGCGTTATCGGGAGCTACGGTCGAGCAGTACTTC. Its translation is CASSLALSGATVEQYF.

This clone was found once. The chain uses TRBV28 and TRBJ2-3, with D perhaps TRBD1 (5 bases). Germline V gives CDR1 MDHEN, CDR2 SYDVKM. The V and J ends lost 6 bases and 2 bases respectively, with 18 bases between them. This CDR3 has 16 amino acids. CDR3 in amino acids: CASREDSYLSTDTQYF. The CDR3 DNA reads TGTGCCAGCAGAGAAGACAGCTATTTATCCACAGATACGCAGTATTTT.

The genes are TRBV7-8 and TRBJ2-1; no definite D call. The germline V gene encodes CDR1 SGHVS and CDR2 FQNEAQ. V was cut by 1 base and J by 10 bases, with 14 bases left in between. The CDR3 is 14 residues long. This chain's CDR3 is CASSLVPDSAEQFF. Written as DNA, the CDR3 is TGTGCCAGCAGCTTAGTTCCCGACTCGGCGGAGCAGTTCTTC.

The chain carries TRBV4-1 and TRBJ2-1, with 7 bases lining up with TRBD2. This CDR3 is built from 14 residues. With V trimmed by 1 base and J by 8 bases, 5 bases remained unmatched. The germline V gene has CDR1 MGHRA and CDR2 YSYEKL. The CDR3 DNA is TGCGCCAGCAGCCAAGTTCCGGGGGGAGATGAGCAGTTCTTC. Its translation is CASSQVPGGDEQFF.

The chain carries TRBV4-1 and TRBJ2-7; 10 positions match TRBD1. This CDR3 contains 15 residues. V lost 4 bases and J lost 3; bases outside the gene matches: 6. The germline gives CDR1 MGHRA, CDR2 YSYEKL. CDR3 sequence: CASSRTGTGVYEQYF. The CDR3 DNA follows: TGCGCCAGCAGCCGGACCGGGACAGGGGTCTACGAGCAGTACTTC.

V and J are TRBV3-1 (or the pseudogene TRBV3-2) and TRBJ2-3; 7 bases are a match to TRBD2. Trimming cost V 0 bases and J 4 bases; bases outside gene matches: 10. CDR1 is LGHDT and CDR2 is YNNKEL in the germline V gene (reference sequence). The CDR3 is made up of 17 amino acids. Here the CDR3 DNA reads TGTGCCAGCAGCCAAGAGCCTAGCGGTCGGTTAGCAGATACGCAGTATTTT. This sequence encodes CASSQEPSGRLADTQYF.